These T cell receptor beta chains were read from a single sample in a study of PD-1 blockade in classical Hodgkin lymphoma. Clones were sequenced by immunoSEQ multiplex PCR, and TCRdb holds only the in-frame ones, with some missing. The top ten clones hold 1.6% of a sample with about 12,000 clones, 65% to 80% of them seen once. This sample comprised CD4+ T cells from blood, obtained at baseline. The receptors were gathered from a human donor with classical Hodgkin lymphoma. Both conserved end residues are part of each CDR3. D genes are given only for firm matches. A clone size is listed for some rows: how often the clone was seen (once, few, many), or a class if it is expanded.

abundance: NA
d_gene: NA
v_gene: TRBV11-1
j_gene: TRBJ1-2
CDR3nt: TGTGCCAGCAGCTTTACCAACTATGGCTACACCTTC
CDR3aa: CASSFTNYGYTF

abundance: few
d_gene: TRBD1
v_gene: TRBV19
j_gene: TRBJ2-2
CDR3nt: TGTGCCAGTAGTATCCGAGGACAGGGTGCGAACACCGGGGAGCTGTTTTTT
CDR3aa: CASSIRGQGANTGELFF

abundance: few
d_gene: TRBD2
v_gene: TRBV6-5
j_gene: TRBJ2-1
CDR3nt: TGTGCCAGCAGTTTGCGGGGGGCCCACAATGAGCAGTTCTTC
CDR3aa: CASSLRGAHNEQFF

abundance: NA
d_gene: NA
v_gene: TRBV6-5
j_gene: TRBJ1-1
CDR3nt: TGTGCCAGCAGTTACTCCAGCGCGAACACTGAAGCTTTCTTT
CDR3aa: CASSYSSANTEAFF

abundance: NA
d_gene: TRBD1
v_gene: TRBV10-3
j_gene: TRBJ1-4
CDR3nt: TGTGCCATCAAGGCGGGACAGGGACCTAATGAAAAACTGTTTTTT
CDR3aa: CAIKAGQGPNEKLFF

abundance: NA
d_gene: TRBD1
v_gene: TRBV19
j_gene: TRBJ2-5
CDR3nt: TGTGCCAGTAGACAGGGGGGAGAGACCCAGTACTTC
CDR3aa: CASRQGGETQYF

abundance: NA
d_gene: NA
v_gene: TRBV21-1
j_gene: TRBJ2-2
CDR3nt: TGTGCCAGCAGCAAGGGGGCCGGGGAGCTGTTTTTT
CDR3aa: CASSKGAGELFF

abundance: NA
d_gene: TRBD2
v_gene: TRBV5-6
j_gene: TRBJ2-7
CDR3nt: TGTGCCAGCAGCTTTCCGGGACTAGCTTCGGAGCAGTACTTC
CDR3aa: CASSFPGLASEQYF

abundance: NA
d_gene: NA
v_gene: TRBV5-1
j_gene: TRBJ2-7
CDR3nt: TGCGCCAGCAGCCCGGGCGCAGATTCCTACGAGCAGTACTTC
CDR3aa: CASSPGADSYEQYF

abundance: medium-sized
d_gene: NA
v_gene: TRBV5-1
j_gene: TRBJ1-6
CDR3nt: TGCGCCAGCAGTTCCGGGGCTAATTCACCCCTCCACTTT
CDR3aa: CASSSGANSPLHF

abundance: NA
d_gene: NA
v_gene: TRBV29-1
j_gene: TRBJ2-2
CDR3nt: TGCAGCGTTGGTAACAGGGCGAACACCGGGGAGCTGTTTTTT
CDR3aa: CSVGNRANTGELFF

abundance: NA
d_gene: TRBD1
v_gene: TRBV5-4
j_gene: TRBJ2-3
CDR3nt: TGTGCCAGCAGCCCGGGACAGAACACAGATACGCAGTATTTT
CDR3aa: CASSPGQNTDTQYF

abundance: NA
d_gene: NA
v_gene: TRBV7-9
j_gene: TRBJ2-7
CDR3nt: TGTGCCAGCAGCCTGCGTTACGAGCAGTACTTC
CDR3aa: CASSLRYEQYF

abundance: NA
d_gene: TRBD1
v_gene: TRBV28
j_gene: TRBJ2-4
CDR3nt: TGTGCCAGCAGTTTAGCCACAGGGGGCGCCAAAAACATTCAGTACTTC
CDR3aa: CASSLATGGAKNIQYF

abundance: NA
d_gene: TRBD1
v_gene: TRBV5-1
j_gene: TRBJ1-2
CDR3nt: TGCGCCAGCAGCTATAGCTCGGGGACAGGAACACTAGCCTATGGCTACACCTTC
CDR3aa: CASSYSSGTGTLAYGYTF

abundance: NA
d_gene: NA
v_gene: TRBV5-1
j_gene: TRBJ1-3
CDR3nt: TGCGCCAGCAGCTTGGATGGGCGCTCTGGAAACACCATATATTTT
CDR3aa: CASSLDGRSGNTIYF

abundance: NA
d_gene: NA
v_gene: TRBV7-9
j_gene: TRBJ1-1
CDR3nt: TGTGCCAGCAGCCCCGACCACCCGGGACCGTGGGGGAACACTGAAGCTTTCTTT
CDR3aa: CASSPDHPGPWGNTEAFF

abundance: NA
d_gene: NA
v_gene: TRBV19
j_gene: TRBJ1-5
CDR3nt: TGTGCCAGTAGTATCCCCCGAGCTAGCAATCAGCCCCAGCATTTT
CDR3aa: CASSIPRASNQPQHF

abundance: NA
d_gene: NA
v_gene: TRBV11-2
j_gene: TRBJ2-7
CDR3nt: TGTGCCAGCAGCTTAGAGCAGACCTACGAGCAGTACTTC
CDR3aa: CASSLEQTYEQYF

abundance: NA
d_gene: NA
v_gene: TRBV6-1
j_gene: TRBJ2-6
CDR3nt: TGTGCCAGCAGTGCGTGGGCGGGTTCTGGGGCCAACGTCCTGACTTTC
CDR3aa: CASSAWAGSGANVLTF

abundance: NA
d_gene: NA
v_gene: TRBV9
j_gene: TRBJ1-1
CDR3nt: TGTGCCAGCAGCCTACACTGGGGCACTGAAGCTTTCTTT
CDR3aa: CASSLHWGTEAFF

abundance: NA
d_gene: NA
v_gene: TRBV7-2
j_gene: TRBJ2-2
CDR3nt: TGTGCCAGCAGCTTAGTTGGCCCGGGGAGGGAGCTGTTTTTT
CDR3aa: CASSLVGPGRELFF

abundance: NA
d_gene: NA
v_gene: TRBV30
j_gene: TRBJ1-2
CDR3nt: TGTGCCTGGACATCTGGGGGAGACTATGGCTACACCTTC
CDR3aa: CAWTSGGDYGYTF

abundance: NA
d_gene: TRBD1
v_gene: TRBV2
j_gene: TRBJ1-6
CDR3nt: TGTGCCAGCAGTGGGGGGAGTGGCAGGGGGTTGTCACCCCTCCACTTT
CDR3aa: CASSGGSGRGLSPLHF

abundance: NA
d_gene: TRBD1
v_gene: TRBV28
j_gene: TRBJ2-7
CDR3nt: TGTGCCAGCAGTCCGACTAAACAGGGGGCTGGGCAGTACTTC
CDR3aa: CASSPTKQGAGQYF